The 14 T cell receptor beta chains below were found in one sample sequenced in a study of blood T cell repertoires in COVID-19. Clones were sequenced by immunoSEQ multiplex PCR, and TCRdb holds only the in-frame ones, with some missing. The data contain 40,000 to 55,000 clones, roughly nine tenths of them singletons. Sequenced input: peripheral blood. The receptors derive from a human donor in a cohort sampled during active COVID-19.

The chain links TRBV6-5 to TRBJ1-1; no clear D. From germline, CDR1 is MNHEY and CDR2 SVGAGI. Trimming pared 7 bases from V and 1 base from J, leaving 4 bases between. The CDR3 loop spans 11 amino acids. The CDR3, as DNA: TGTGCCAGCAAGCGGAACACTGAAGCTTTCTTT. Its protein is CASKRNTEAFF.

This chain joins TRBV29-1 and TRBJ2-2, with D possibly being TRBD1 (5 bases). Trimming took 1 base from V and 0 from J, leaving 9 bases between them. The CDR3 consists of 15 residues. Germline V lookup: CDR1 SQVTM, CDR2 ANQGSEA. The CDR3 spells CSVEVGASNTGELFF. The CDR3, as DNA: TGCAGCGTTGAAGTAGGGGCCTCGAACACCGGGGAGCTGTTTTTT.

The rearrangement joins TRBV19 to TRBJ1-1; 10 positions match TRBD1. Looked up from germline, CDR1 is LNHDA and CDR2 is SQIVND (reference sequence). The CDR3 totals 15 residues. The trim removed 5 bases at V and 6 bases at J, leaving 9 bases unmatched. This chain's CDR3 is CASSYTPTGGPEAFF. The CDR3 DNA reads TGTGCCAGTAGTTATACACCGACAGGGGGCCCTGAAGCTTTCTTT.

The chain has TRBV7-8 and TRBJ1-4; D remains ambiguous. CDR1 and CDR2 from the germline V gene are SGHVS and FQNEAQ. Trimming removed 1 base from V and 8 bases from J, with 17 bases in between. The CDR3 spans 16 residues. CDR3 DNA: TGTGCCAGCAGCTTAGAGCGGTCACCGACCGGGGAAAAACTGTTTTTT. Protein product: CASSLERSPTGEKLFF.

This rearrangement joins TRBV3-1 (or the pseudogene TRBV3-2) to TRBJ2-7; TRBD2 might be the D (6 bases). The germline V gene encodes CDR1 LGHDT and CDR2 YNNKEL (reference sequence). The CDR3 is 18 amino acids. Between the trimmed V and J ends, which lost 5 bases and 1 base, there was a span of 24 bases. The DNA for the CDR3 is TGTGCCAGCAGCTTCCTCCCAACTAGCCTTACCAAGTCCTACGAGCAGTACTTC. Translation gives CASSFLPTSLTKSYEQYF.

This rearrangement joins TRBV30 to TRBJ2-3; D is unresolved. This CDR3 has 11 amino acids. CDR1 is GTSNPN, CDR2 SVGIG, per germline (reference sequence). Trimming took 4 bases from V and 7 from J, leaving 9 bases between them. As DNA, the CDR3 is TGTGCCTGGACCCGGTTATATACGCAGTATTTT. It specifies CAWTRLYTQYF.

The rearrangement links TRBV29-1 to TRBJ2-3; 10 bases are a match to TRBD2. CDR3 length equals 14 residues. Germline V CDR1 and CDR2: SQVTM, ANQGSEA. V was clipped by 5 bases and J by 3 bases; unmatched bases: 5. CDR3 amino acids: CSVLAGAGTDTQYF. In nucleotides, the CDR3 is TGCAGCGTTCTAGCGGGAGCGGGAACAGATACGCAGTATTTT.

V is TRBV24-1 and J is TRBJ2-2; D is possibly TRBD2 (6 bases). The germline CDR1 and CDR2 sequences are KGHDR and SFDVKD. The CDR3 is 17 residues long. V was shortened by 4 bases and J by 0 bases, with 14 bases between the two germline ends. The CDR3, as DNA: TGTGCCACCAGTGACGCCCCGACTAGGGCGAACACCGGGGAGCTGTTTTTT. This sequence encodes CATSDAPTRANTGELFF.

The chain links TRBV18 to TRBJ1-2; possibly TRBD1 for D (6 bases). The germline CDR1 and CDR2 sequences are KGHSH and LQKENI. This CDR3 comprises 15 residues. V lost 1 base and J lost 2, with 11 bases in between. CDR3 loop: CASSPQQGTNYGYTF. For the CDR3, the DNA is TGTGCCAGCTCACCACAGCAGGGGACGAACTATGGCTACACCTTC.

V is TRBV6-1 and J is TRBJ2-3, with D possibly matching TRBD2 (6 bases). The CDR3 loop spans 12 amino acids. Germline assignment: CDR1 MNHNS and CDR2 SASEGT. V gave up 2 bases and J gave up 10 bases, with 10 bases separating them. Here the CDR3 reads CASSELASAQYF. The CDR3 DNA sequence: TGTGCCAGCAGTGAATTGGCTAGCGCGCAGTATTTT.

The chain joins TRBV3-1 (or the pseudogene TRBV3-2) to TRBJ2-7, with 8 bases identical to TRBD2. The V gene's germline CDR1 is LGHDT and CDR2 YNNKEL (reference sequence). The CDR3 loop spans 14 amino acids. The J segment lost 5 bases and the V segment lost 4 bases, leaving 7 bases of the junction unmatched. CDR3 region: CASSPRGGCNEQYV. In nucleotides, the CDR3 is TGTGCCAGCAGCCCCCGGGGGGGGTGCAACGAGCAGTACGTC.

The J gene is TRBJ2-7, the V gene TRBV28; D possibly corresponds to TRBD1 (6 bases). Germline CDR1 and CDR2: MDHEN and SYDVKM. This CDR3 comprises 15 residues. V was pared by 6 bases and J by 0 bases, with 15 bases between. In DNA, the CDR3 is TGTGCCAGCAGGGGGGCTGGTTCATCCTCCTACGAGCAGTACTTC. As protein: CASRGAGSSSYEQYF.

The V gene is TRBV7-2, the J gene TRBJ2-3; tentatively, D is TRBD2 (7 bases). The CDR3 contains 14 residues. Trimming took off 6 bases at V and 9 bases at J, with 19 bases between the two ends. CDR1 is SGHTA and CDR2 is FQGNSA in the germline V gene. The CDR3 spells CASSRGGTTITQYF. CDR3 DNA: TGTGCCAGCAGTAGGGGGGGGACTACGATAACGCAGTATTTT.

The CDR3 DNA follows: TGTGCCTGGACTGGGCAGGTAGTGAGCTATGAGCAGTTCTTC. Protein product: CAWTGQVVSYEQFF. The J gene is TRBJ2-1, the V gene TRBV30; D not resolved. Trimming removed 4 bases at V and 8 bases at J, with 18 bases between. Per germline, CDR1 GTSNPN and CDR2 SVGIG (reference sequence). This CDR3 spans 14 amino acids.